Each of the 15 T cell receptor beta chains below was sequenced from the same sample in a study of blood T cells in healthy people across ages. For the second PCR, which ran for roughly 6 to 12 cycles, a sample-barcoded 5' primer and a J-beta primer mix were used. TCRdb fed the 5' RACE reads into MiXCR, producing one record per CDR3 protein. Of some 760,000 distinct CDR3 sequences listed, approximately 25% are singletons. These sequences were also reported in another study, on T cells of mothers and their children.

Material: blood. The receptors shown here come from a boy aged 5-17 years in good health.

The gene calls are TRBV29-1 and TRBJ2-1; no clear D. The CDR3 runs to 15 residues. The V and J ends lost 1 base and 2 bases respectively, with 12 bases between them. From germline, CDR1 is SQVTM and CDR2 ANQGSEA. The CDR3 loop reads CSVEGAAETYNEQFF. In DNA form, the CDR3 reads TGCAGCGTTGAAGGGGCGGCTGAAACCTACAATGAGCAGTTCTTC.

This clonotype was detected ten times or more. The rearrangement joins TRBV6-2 or TRBV6-3 to TRBJ2-5, with TRBD1 matching 8 bases. The CDR3 is 14 residues long. Trimming took 5 bases from V and 3 from J; bases not matched to a gene: 5. CDR1 and CDR2 (germline): MNHEY, SVGEGT. The CDR3 DNA is TGTGCCAGCAGTCCACAACAGGGGGAAGAGACCCAGTACTTC. Amino acid sequence: CASSPQQGEETQYF.

V gene TRBV10-3 combines with J gene TRBJ1-5; D gene uncertain. Germline CDR1 ENHRY, CDR2 SYGVKD. The ends were cut back, 4 bases at V and 3 bases at J, with 10 bases in the middle. The CDR3 extends over 14 amino acids. CDR3 DNA: TGTGCCATCAGTGCAGAGTCCCCCAATCAGCCCCAGCATTTT. As protein: CAISAESPNQPQHF.

This sequence joins TRBV6-5 and TRBJ1-1; D is ambiguous. CDR3 length equals 15 residues. Trimming removed 6 bases at V and 1 base at J, with 15 bases between. CDR1 is MNHEY, CDR2 SVGAGI, per germline. The CDR3 sequence is CASRFGSQKNTEAFF. DNA of the CDR3: TGTGCCAGCAGGTTCGGGAGTCAGAAGAACACTGAAGCTTTCTTT.

The chain links TRBV7-9 to TRBJ2-4, with D tentatively TRBD1 or TRBD2 (5 bases each). Germline V gives CDR1 SEHNR, CDR2 FQNEAQ (reference sequence). V lost 8 bases and J lost 8, with 22 bases in between. This CDR3 has 15 amino acids. Here the CDR3 DNA reads TGTGCCAGCTCAACCACGAGGGGCGCCCCAGACATTCAGTACTTC. This gives the protein CASSTTRGAPDIQYF.

This clonotype was counted between two and nine times. The chain employs TRBV12-3 or TRBV12-4 and TRBJ2-3; D possibly corresponds to TRBD1 (5 bases). Trimming pared 3 bases from V and 4 bases from J, leaving 14 bases between. This CDR3 region has 15 residues. The CDR3 is CASSLQGHSPDTQYF. The CDR3, as DNA: TGTGCCAGCAGTTTGCAGGGCCACTCCCCAGATACGCAGTATTTT.

The rearrangement joins TRBV4-1 to TRBJ1-1; 8 nucleotides match TRBD1. Germline CDR1 and CDR2: MGHRA and YSYEKL. The CDR3 runs 14 residues. J gave up 4 bases and V 4 bases, and 5 bases lay outside the gene matches. The CDR3 region is CASSRRQGTTEAFF. As DNA, the CDR3 is TGCGCCAGCAGCCGGAGACAGGGGACCACTGAAGCTTTCTTT.

In this sample, this clonotype turned up a few times. The V and J genes are TRBV7-8 and TRBJ2-7; D perhaps matches TRBD2 (6 bases). The germline V gene has CDR1 SGHVS and CDR2 FQNEAQ. CDR3 length: 15 residues. The V end was cut by 0 bases, the J end by 2 bases, with 11 bases between. The CDR3, as DNA: TGTGCCAGCAGCTTAGCTGGCCTAGCGACCTACGAGCAGTACTTC. It encodes CASSLAGLATYEQYF.

The chain employs TRBV6-2 or TRBV6-3 and TRBJ1-5, with 10 nucleotides matching TRBD1. Per germline, CDR1 MNHEY and CDR2 SVGEGT. The CDR3 sequence is 20 residues long. The trim removed 0 bases at V and 0 bases at J, leaving 11 bases unmatched. CDR3 sequence: CASSYSAGTGVTYSNQPQHF. The CDR3 DNA is TGTGCCAGCAGTTACTCTGCCGGGACAGGGGTCACTTATAGCAATCAGCCCCAGCATTTT.

V gene TRBV15 combines with J gene TRBJ2-2, with D possibly TRBD2 on 5 matching bases. CDR3 length: 17 amino acids. V was trimmed by 0 bases and J by 6 bases, leaving 17 bases between them. Per the germline V gene, CDR1 is LNHNV and CDR2 is YYDKDF (reference sequence). CDR3 sequence: CATSRDRRIGRAGELFF. In DNA form, the CDR3 reads TGTGCCACCAGCAGAGATCGACGTATAGGGAGAGCCGGGGAGCTGTTTTTT.

The chain employs TRBV9 and TRBJ2-1; weak D call: TRBD2 (5 bases). The end of the DNA aligns better with TRBJ2-7, so the J call may be wrong. CDR3 length equals 13 residues. Germline V gene lookup returns CDR1 SGDLS and CDR2 YYNGEE. In DNA, the CDR3 is TGTGCCAGCAGCGTAGTCTCCAGCGGCGAGCAGTACTTC. Translation gives CASSVVSSGEQYF.

This clonotype was observed a few times. DNA of the CDR3: TGTGCCAGCAGCCAAGATTTACTTAGCGGACTAAGAGAGACCCAGTACTTC. Translating gives CASSQDLLSGLRETQYF. This rearrangement joins TRBV14 to TRBJ2-5; D is possibly TRBD2 (6 bases). Trimming removed 0 bases at V and 4 bases at J, with 18 bases between. CDR1 and CDR2 from the germline V gene are SGHDN and FVKESK. The CDR3 is 17 residues long. The full variable domain, completed using reference TRBV14 and TRBJ2-5, is EAGVTQFPSHSVIEKGQTVTLRCDPISGHDNLYWYRRVMGKEIKFLLHFVKESKQDESGMPNNRFLAERTGGTYSTLKVQPAELEDSGVYFCASSQDLLSGLRETQYFGPGTRLLVL.

This chain links TRBV5-6 with TRBJ2-5; D ambiguous. The end of the DNA fits TRBJ2-7 better, so the J call may be wrong. Germline values: CDR1 SGHDT, CDR2 YYEEEE. The CDR3 loop spans 13 amino acids. CDR3 in DNA: TGTGCCAGCAGCCCCATTGGGAACTACGAGCAGTACTTC. This codes for CASSPIGNYEQYF.

This clonotype showed up just a few times. An end of the junction does not agree with germline; a read error may underlie this. The J gene is TRBJ2-1, the V gene TRBV7-9; 10 bases line up with TRBD1. The CDR3 consists of 15 residues. The V gene's germline CDR1 is SEHNR and CDR2 FQNEAQ (reference sequence). The CDR3 sequence is CASSPTGGALETRYF. DNA for the CDR3: TGTGCCAGCAGCCCGACAGGGGGCGCGTTGGAGACCCGGTACTTC.

The V gene is TRBV29-1, the J gene TRBJ2-7, with TRBD2 matching 10 bases. Unmatched junction bases numbered 5, after V lost 4 bases and J lost 2 bases. The germline gives CDR1 SQVTM, CDR2 ANQGSEA. The CDR3 is 14 residues long. The CDR3 bases are TGCAGCGTTGGATGGCTAGCGGGGGCCTACGAGCAGTACTTC. Its protein is CSVGWLAGAYEQYF.